This T cell receptor (beta chain) was sequenced for a study of T cells in Graves' hyperthyroidism and ophthalmopathy. About the research overall: Peripheral blood specimens were obtained at initial diagnosis, prior to any treatment.

This clonotype turned up a few times. Its antigen is not known. Patients with uncontrolled infections, other autoimmune diseases, pregnancy or lactation were excluded. Study conclusions and caveats: From stable hyperthyroidism, ophthalmopathy was set apart by a 13 V-J model.

The CDR3 extends over 15 amino acids. Germline assignment: CDR1 SQVTM and CDR2 ANQGSEA. The ends lost 2 bases at V and 1 base at J; junction bases unmatched: 4. The source material, RNA transcripts, was used to amplify TCR beta CDR3 regions. A set of HTBI primers served as the primers for a first-round RT-PCR of the TCR CDR3. TCRdb itself ran the multiplex PCR reads through MiXCR, one entry per CDR3 protein. The sample has about 600,000 distinct CDR3 sequences, around 13% seen once. The sequence was obtained from a woman aged 45-65 years with Graves' ophthalmopathy. The chain is built from TRBV29-1 and TRBJ2-2; 7 bases map to TRBD2. The sequenced sample consisted of blood. The CDR3 DNA is TGCAGCGTTGAATGGGGGGGAGTGAACACCGGGGAGCTGTTTTTT. Translation gives CSVEWGGVNTGELFF.